This TCR beta chain was recorded in a study of blood T cell repertoires in COVID-19. CDR1 and CDR2 (germline): SEHNR, FQNEAQ (reference sequence). The CDR3 consists of 17 residues. Germline trimming cut 3 bases from V and 3 bases from J; bases unmatched to any gene: 9. Participant-reported clinical history was the basis for cohort assignment. Authors' analysis steps: Cell counts per sample came from amplifying reference gene primers. Only in-frame clones appear in the TCRdb table, and some are missing; sequencing was by immunoSEQ multiplex PCR. The V and J calls and clone size are taken from that table; D and trimming were inferred from the DNA. The table lists some 330,000 clones, more than 85% of them singletons.

Material: PBMCs or T cells enriched from blood (not recorded which). The genes are TRBV7-9 and TRBJ1-3, with TRBD1 matching over 9 bases. The TCR sequence derives from a woman in her twenties or thirties who had recovered from COVID-19. The CDR3 loop reads CASSFVAGQGIGNTIYF. CDR3 nucleotides: TGTGCCAGCAGCTTCGTCGCAGGACAGGGGATTGGAAACACCATATATTTT. The whole variable domain, remainder taken from reference TRBV7-9 and TRBJ1-3, is DTGVSQNPRHKITKRGQNVTFRCDPISEHNRLYWYRQTLGQGPEFLTYFQNEAQLEKSRLLSDRFSAERPKGSFSTLEIQRTEQGDSAMYLCASSFVAGQGIGNTIYFGEGSWLTVV.